These 5 T cell receptor beta chains were sequenced from one sample in a study of OX40 agonist ivuxolimab in advanced cancers. Sequencing was performed with immunoSEQ multiplex PCR; in TCRdb, only in-frame clones are kept and a portion is missing. This repertoire shows 90,000 to 100,000 clones, about 79% found once; its top ten account for roughly 1.5%. The sample consisted of CD4+ or CD8+ T cells sorted from blood, taken in a trial of the OX40 agonist ivuxolimab. All receptors derive from an adult with an advanced solid tumor such as melanoma, head and neck, liver or kidney cancer.

The chain has TRBV19 and TRBJ2-5; D might be TRBD2 (6 bases). CDR3 length: 14 amino acids. The germline V gene has CDR1 LNHDA and CDR2 SQIVND (reference sequence). V gave up 1 base and J gave up 5 bases, with 11 bases separating them. CDR3 residues: CASSIGASGETQYF. DNA for the CDR3: TGTGCCAGTAGTATAGGCGCGAGCGGGGAGACCCAGTACTTC.

Remarks on this clone: The same CDR3 can be traced to other DNA sequences in this sample. The rearrangement links TRBV18 to TRBJ2-5; a possible D gene is TRBD2 (6 bases). The CDR3 has 13 amino acids. Trimming cost V 3 bases and J 2 bases, with 7 bases left between them. The germline V gene encodes CDR1 KGHSH and CDR2 LQKENI. The CDR3 loop reads CASSPGLQETQYF. DNA of the CDR3: TGTGCCAGCTCACCGGGACTTCAAGAGACCCAGTACTTC. The full variable domain, with the rest looked up from reference TRBV18 and TRBJ2-5, is NAGVMQNPRHLVRRRGQEARLRCSPMKGHSHVYWYRQLPEEGLKFMVYLQKENIIDESGMPKERFSAEFPKEGPSILRIQQVVRGDSAAYFCASSPGLQETQYFGPGTRLLVL.

The chain joins TRBV15 to TRBJ1-4, with TRBD1 as a possible D gene (6 bases). The CDR3 spans 14 residues. The germline V gene has CDR1 LNHNV and CDR2 YYDKDF (reference sequence). V lost 6 bases, J lost 7 bases, and 15 bases lay in between. The CDR3, as DNA: TGTGCCACCAGTCGGAGGGGGGCGACTGAAAAACTGTTTTTT. The encoded protein is CATSRRGATEKLFF.

This clone was seen only a few times. V gene TRBV6-4 combines with J gene TRBJ1-5; no firm D call. Germline CDR1 and CDR2: MRHNA and SNTAGT. Trimming took off 7 bases at V and 5 bases at J, with 18 bases between the two ends. The CDR3 consists of 15 residues. DNA for the CDR3: TGTGCCAGCATTGGAGGGCCGCTCGGGGATCAGCCCCAGCATTTT. This translates into CASIGGPLGDQPQHF.

The chain employs TRBV28 and TRBJ1-3, with D perhaps matching TRBD1 (5 bases). This CDR3 comprises 11 residues. Looked up from germline, CDR1 is MDHEN and CDR2 is SYDVKM. V lost 11 bases and J lost 3, with 8 bases in between. CDR3 residues: CAGTLGNTIYF. The CDR3 DNA is TGTGCCGGGACCCTTGGAAACACCATATATTTT.